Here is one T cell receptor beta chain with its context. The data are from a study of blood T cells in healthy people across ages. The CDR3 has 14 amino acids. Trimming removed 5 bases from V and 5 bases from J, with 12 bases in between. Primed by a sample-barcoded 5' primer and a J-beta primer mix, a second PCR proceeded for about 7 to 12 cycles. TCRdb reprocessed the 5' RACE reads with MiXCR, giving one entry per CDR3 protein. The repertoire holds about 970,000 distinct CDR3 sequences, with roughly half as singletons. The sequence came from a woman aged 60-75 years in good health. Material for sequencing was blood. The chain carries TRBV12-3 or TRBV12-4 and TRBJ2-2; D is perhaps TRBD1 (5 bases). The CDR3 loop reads CASSITPGTGELFF. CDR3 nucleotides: TGTGCCAGCAGTATCACACCAGGGACCGGGGAGCTGTTTTTT.